Each of the 17 T cell receptor beta chains below was sequenced from the same sample in a study of blood T cell repertoires in COVID-19. Measured with immunoSEQ multiplex PCR; TCRdb has only the in-frame clones, and not every one. Seen here are around 200,000 clones, 75% to 85% observed once, and the top ten hold 7% to 8.5%. Sequencing was carried out using PBMCs or T cells enriched from blood (not recorded which). Receptors were obtained from a middle-aged woman with acute COVID-19.

The V and J genes are TRBV4-2 and TRBJ1-4; 9 positions agree with TRBD1. This CDR3 contains 16 residues. The ends lost 1 base at V and 5 bases at J; junction bases unmatched: 5. Germline V gene lookup returns CDR1 LGHNA and CDR2 YNFKEQ. For the CDR3, the DNA is TGTGCCAGCAGCCAAGGAGTCGGACAGGGGAATGAAAAACTGTTTTTT. It translates to CASSQGVGQGNEKLFF.

The rearrangement links TRBV9 to TRBJ2-5, with a tentative D call TRBD2 (7 bases). Germline V gene data show CDR1 as SGDLS and CDR2 as YYNGEE. Trimming pared 0 bases from V and 5 bases from J, leaving 14 bases between. This CDR3 contains 15 residues. The CDR3 coding sequence is TGTGCCAGCAGCGTAGACGGGGGGCTGCGGGAGACCCAGTACTTC. Its translation: CASSVDGGLRETQYF.

This clone was detected ten times or more. The V gene is TRBV6-9, the J gene TRBJ2-1; TRBD2 aligns across 9 bases. Per germline, CDR1 MNHGY and CDR2 SVAAGI. The CDR3 covers 15 residues. The ends lost 4 bases at V and 5 bases at J; junction bases unmatched: 6. The CDR3 spells CASSSAGGDHNEQFF. In DNA, the CDR3 is TGTGCCAGCAGTTCCGCGGGAGGGGACCACAATGAGCAGTTCTTC.

This clone was seen only a few times. The rearrangement joins TRBV2 to TRBJ2-3; 10 nucleotides line up with TRBD2. Germline V gene sequence: CDR1 SNHLY, CDR2 FYNNEI. The V segment lost 4 bases and the J segment 8 bases; nucleotides outside the gene matches: 12. The length of the CDR3 is 16 residues. CDR3 loop: CASSGTSGGAARTQYF. CDR3 in DNA: TGTGCCAGCAGTGGGACCAGCGGGGGGGCCGCTCGTACGCAGTATTTT.

About this clone: The junction departs from germline at one end; a sequencing error may be responsible. J is TRBJ1-1 and V is TRBV19; D might be TRBD1 (5 bases). The germline gives CDR1 LNHDA, CDR2 SQIVND (reference sequence). This CDR3 comprises 13 residues. CDR3 bases: TGTGCCAGTAGTACGCCCGGACACCCGGATCCGTCCTTT. Translating gives CASSTPGHPDPSF. The whole variable domain, filled in from reference TRBV19 and TRBJ1-1, reads DGGITQSPKYLFRKEGQNVTLSCEQNLNHDAMYWYRQDPGQGLRLIYYSQIVNDFQKGDIAEGYSVSREKKESFPLTVTSAQKNPTAFYLCASSTPGHPDPSFGQGTRLTVV.

The rearrangement links TRBV7-2 to TRBJ1-1, with D possibly TRBD1 on 5 matching bases. CDR1 and CDR2 (germline): SGHTA, FQGNSA. V dropped 5 bases and J dropped 0 bases, with 13 bases sitting between them. This CDR3 is built from 15 residues. This CDR3 reads CASSRGSYMNTEAFF. CDR3 coding DNA: TGTGCCAGCAGCCGGGGGTCCTATATGAACACTGAAGCTTTCTTT.

The chain has TRBV10-3 and TRBJ2-1; 16 nucleotides line up with TRBD2. The CDR3 spans 16 residues. The V segment lost 10 bases and the J segment 8 bases; nucleotides outside the gene matches: 11. Germline V gives CDR1 ENHRY, CDR2 SYGVKD. The CDR3 loop reads CATTGLAGGLKDEQFF. The CDR3 nucleotides are TGTGCCACCACGGGACTAGCGGGGGGGCTTAAGGATGAGCAGTTCTTC.

This clone came up a few times. The V call is TRBV27, the J call TRBJ1-1; D gene uncertain. The germline V and J ends were trimmed by 0 bases and 4 bases, with 6 bases remaining between them. CDR1 and CDR2 from the germline V gene are MNHEY and SMNVEV (reference sequence). The CDR3 totals 13 residues. Here the CDR3 reads CASSLSPFTEAFF. The CDR3, as DNA: TGTGCCAGCAGTTTATCCCCCTTCACTGAAGCTTTCTTT.

CDR3 sequence reads: CASSSQQGYSNQPQHF. DNA of the CDR3: TGTGCCAGCAGCTCACAACAGGGTTATAGCAATCAGCCCCAGCATTTT. The V gene is TRBV7-6, the J gene TRBJ1-5, with D perhaps matching TRBD1 (6 bases). Germline CDR1 is SGHVS and CDR2 is FNYEAQ. The CDR3 length is 16 residues. Trimming removed 4 bases at V and 0 bases at J, with 13 bases between.

The genes are TRBV28 and TRBJ2-3; D is perhaps TRBD2 (6 bases). Germline V CDR1 and CDR2: MDHEN, SYDVKM. V was clipped by 2 bases and J by 2 bases, with 11 bases between them. The CDR3 totals 15 residues. CDR3 loop: CASSLAGSLTDTQYF. CDR3 DNA: TGTGCCAGCAGTTTAGCGGGATCCCTCACAGATACGCAGTATTTT.

The V call is TRBV5-1, the J call TRBJ1-1; D uncertain. Germline V gene sequence: CDR1 SGHRS, CDR2 YFSETQ. The CDR3 is 15 amino acids. The ends were cut back, 0 bases at V and 4 bases at J, with 13 bases in the middle. The chain's CDR3 is CASSLDSSRGTEAFF. The CDR3 DNA reads TGCGCCAGCAGCTTGGATTCATCCCGAGGCACTGAAGCTTTCTTT.

The V and J genes are TRBV6-5 and TRBJ1-1; D is perhaps TRBD1 (5 bases). The CDR3 is made up of 12 amino acids. The germline V and J ends were trimmed by 7 bases and 2 bases, with 8 bases remaining between them. Germline V gene data show CDR1 as MNHEY and CDR2 as SVGAGI. The chain's CDR3 is CASNGGNTEAFF. CDR3 sequence (DNA): TGTGCCAGCAACGGGGGAAACACTGAAGCTTTCTTT.

The chain has TRBV28 and TRBJ2-1; 12 bases match TRBD2. Losses at the gene ends were 3 bases for V and 7 bases for J; bases not matched to a gene: 7. This CDR3 has 16 amino acids. Germline CDR1 is MDHEN and CDR2 is SYDVKM. CDR3: CASSFLLAGGRNEQFF. The CDR3 coding sequence is TGTGCCAGCAGTTTCCTTCTAGCGGGAGGGCGAAATGAGCAGTTCTTC.

V and J are TRBV19 and TRBJ1-5, with 7 bases that match TRBD1. Germline CDR1 reads LNHDA; CDR2 reads SQIVND (reference sequence). With 7 bases clipped from V and 6 bases from J, the junction kept 18 bases outside the gene matches. The CDR3 extends over 17 amino acids. In DNA, the CDR3 is TGTGCCAGTAACCATGGGTGGAGACAGGGTAGGAGTCAGCCCCAGCATTTT. Protein product: CASNHGWRQGRSQPQHF.

This sequence joins TRBV5-4 and TRBJ2-7, with 9 bases aligning to TRBD2. Trimming removed 4 bases from V and 1 base from J; junction bases left unmatched: 9. The CDR3 sequence is 16 residues long. CDR1 is SGHNT and CDR2 is YYREEE in the germline V gene (reference sequence). The CDR3 region is CASSLGPGLASYEQYF. The CDR3 DNA reads TGTGCCAGCAGCCTGGGGCCGGGACTAGCTTCCTACGAGCAGTACTTC. Variable domain in full (rest from reference TRBV5-4 and TRBJ2-7): ETGVTQSPTHLIKTRGQQVTLRCSSQSGHNTVSWYQQALGQGPQFIFQYYREEENGRGNFPPRFSGLQFPNYSSELNVNALELDDSALYLCASSLGPGLASYEQYFGPGTRLTVT.

V gene TRBV10-3 combines with J gene TRBJ2-3, with 8 nucleotides matching TRBD1. Germline trimming cut 3 bases from V and 2 bases from J; bases unmatched to any gene: 10. The germline gives CDR1 ENHRY, CDR2 SYGVKD. The CDR3 extends over 17 amino acids. In DNA form, the CDR3 reads TGTGCCATCAGTGATTTTCGGACAGGGAGCTTCACAGATACGCAGTATTTT. As protein: CAISDFRTGSFTDTQYF.

The J gene is TRBJ2-3, the V gene TRBV7-3, with 8 bases identical to TRBD2. Germline CDR1 and CDR2: SGHTA and FQGTGA. This CDR3 spans 15 amino acids. V was pared by 5 bases and J by 4 bases, with 8 bases of the junction left unmatched. The CDR3 region has the DNA TGTGCCAGCAGCGCGACTAGCGCATCATCAGATACGCAGTATTTT. Residues: CASSATSASSDTQYF.